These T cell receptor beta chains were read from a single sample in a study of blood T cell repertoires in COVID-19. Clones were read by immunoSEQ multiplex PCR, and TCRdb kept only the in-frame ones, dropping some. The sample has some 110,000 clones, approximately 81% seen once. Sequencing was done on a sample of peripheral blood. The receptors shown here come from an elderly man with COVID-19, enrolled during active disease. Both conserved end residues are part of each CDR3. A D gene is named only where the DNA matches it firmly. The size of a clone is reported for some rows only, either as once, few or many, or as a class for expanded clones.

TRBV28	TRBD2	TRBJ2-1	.	TGTGCCAGCAGTTTCCGGTTCGGACTAGCGGGAGAAGGGTCCTACAATGAGCAGTTCTTC	CASSFRFGLAGEGSYNEQFF
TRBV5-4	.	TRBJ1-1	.	TGTGCCAGCAGCCCACTCTACGGGGACACTGAAGCTTTCTTT	CASSPLYGDTEAFF
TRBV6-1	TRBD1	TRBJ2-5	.	TGTGCCAGCAGTGAAGCGGTGGCAGGGGGAAGGACCCAGTACTTC	CASSEAVAGGRTQYF
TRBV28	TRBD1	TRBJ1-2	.	TGTGCCAGCAGCTCCACAGGGGAGGACTATGGCTACACCTTC	CASSSTGEDYGYTF
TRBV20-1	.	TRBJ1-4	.	TGCAGTGCTAGTAAGGCAGGGCGAAGGGAAAAACTGTTTTTT	CSASKAGRREKLFF
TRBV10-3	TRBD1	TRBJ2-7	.	TGTGCCACAACCAGGGACAGAAGCTCCTACGAGCAGTACTTC	CATTRDRSSYEQYF
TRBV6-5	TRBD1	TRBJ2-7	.	TGTGCCAGCAGTTATGGACAGGGGAACCACGAGCAGTACTTC	CASSYGQGNHEQYF
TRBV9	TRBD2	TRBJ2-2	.	TGTGCCAGCAGCCCCCAGGGTGCGGGAGGACACACCGGGGAGCTGTTTTTT	CASSPQGAGGHTGELFF
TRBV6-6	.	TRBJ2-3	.	TGTGCCAGCACGCCCCCCCTTGGGCAAGATACGCAGTATTTT	CASTPPLGQDTQYF
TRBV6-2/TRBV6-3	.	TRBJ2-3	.	TGTGCCAGCAGTGATCCAGGGTATACGCAGTATTTT	CASSDPGYTQYF
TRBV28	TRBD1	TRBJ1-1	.	TGTGCCAGCGCGGGACAGGTGAACACTGAAGCTTTCTTT	CASAGQVNTEAFF
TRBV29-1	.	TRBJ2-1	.	TGCAGCGTTGTGTGGACTATCGGGCCGGTAGGCAATGAGCAGTTCTTC	CSVVWTIGPVGNEQFF
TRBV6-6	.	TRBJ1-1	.	TGTGCCAGCAGTAACAGGGACACTGAAGCTTTCTTT	CASSNRDTEAFF
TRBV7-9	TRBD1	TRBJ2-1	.	TGTGCCAGCAGCCCTATTCCGGGACAGGGGGCCCCCTACAATGAGCAGTTCTTC	CASSPIPGQGAPYNEQFF
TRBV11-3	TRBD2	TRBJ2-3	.	TGTGCCAGCAGCTTAGAGCGGGCTAGCGGGAGTTTAGATACGCAGTATTTT	CASSLERASGSLDTQYF
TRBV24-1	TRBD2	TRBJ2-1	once	TGTGCCACCAGTGCCCCTGACGGGAGGGCCTTGAATGAGCAGTTCTTC	CATSAPDGRALNEQFF
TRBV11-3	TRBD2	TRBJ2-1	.	TGTGCCAGCAGCTTTACGGGAGGGCCGGGGAATGAGCAGTTCTTC	CASSFTGGPGNEQFF
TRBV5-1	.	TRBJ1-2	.	TGCGCCAGCAGCGAGGACAGCTATGGCTACACCTTC	CASSEDSYGYTF
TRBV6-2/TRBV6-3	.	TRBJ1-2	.	TGTGCCAGCAGCTCCGGGGAGGACTATGGCTACACCTTC	CASSSGEDYGYTF
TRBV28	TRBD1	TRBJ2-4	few	TGTGCCAGCAGTTTCGGACAGGGTAACATTCAGTACTTC	CASSFGQGNIQYF
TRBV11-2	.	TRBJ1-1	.	TGTGCCAGCAGCTATAGACACAATGAAGCTTTCTTT	CASSYRHNEAFF
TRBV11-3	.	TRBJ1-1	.	TGTGCCAGCAGCTTAGTGCGGAACACTGAAGCTTTCTTT	CASSLVRNTEAFF
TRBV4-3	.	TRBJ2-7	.	TGCGCCAGCAGCCAGTTATGGGAGATCCACTCCTACGAGCAGTACTTC	CASSQLWEIHSYEQYF
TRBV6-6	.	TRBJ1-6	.	TGTGCCAGCAGTCGCCACTCCAGGGGAGCTGGCAATTCACCCCTCCACTTT	CASSRHSRGAGNSPLHF
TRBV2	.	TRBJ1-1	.	TGTGCCAGCAGTGGCGGACAGATGAACACTGAAGCTTTCTTT	CASSGGQMNTEAFF
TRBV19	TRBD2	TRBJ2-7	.	TGTGCCAGTAGTATAGCTAGCGGGAGGTTTGTTTACGAGCAGTACTTC	CASSIASGRFVYEQYF
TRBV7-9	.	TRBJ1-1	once	TGTGCCAGCAGCCGGGACACGAACACTGAAGCTTTCTTT	CASSRDTNTEAFF
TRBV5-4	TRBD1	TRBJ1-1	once	TGTGCCAGCAGCTTGGAGGGACAGGGCTTGAGGAACACTGAAGCTTTCTTT	CASSLEGQGLRNTEAFF
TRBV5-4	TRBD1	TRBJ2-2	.	TGTGCCAGCAGCTTGGCCGGGACAGGGCCCTTTAACACCGGGGAGCTGTTTTTT	CASSLAGTGPFNTGELFF
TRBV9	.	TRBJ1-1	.	TGTGCCAGCAGCCAGAACCCTCAGAACACTGAAGCTTTCTTT	CASSQNPQNTEAFF
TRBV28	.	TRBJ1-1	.	TGTGCCAGCAGTTCACAGCTGAACACTGAAGCTTTCTTT	CASSSQLNTEAFF